This T cell receptor (beta chain) was sequenced during a study of T cell clusters in autoimmune cytopenias. Findings and caveats of the study: TRB repertoire shifts in secondary cytopenia and chronic lymphocytic leukemia mostly reflected lymphoma, not autoimmunity.

By frequency, this clonotype registers medium-sized (0.01 to 0.1%). Its target is not known. The CDR3 runs 18 residues. Germline assignment: CDR1 LNHDA and CDR2 SQIVND (reference sequence). TRB amplification used approximately 250 ng of peripheral blood genomic DNA. TRB was amplified by touch-down multiplex PCR, primer pools A and B combined. TCRdb re-called the multiplex PCR reads and shows each CDR3 protein once, DNA omitted. The table counts around 5,000 distinct CDR3 sequences; 45% to 55% lies in the top ten. In addition, the sample was reused for a study of T cell repertoires in aging, cancer and after chemotherapy.

Source material: peripheral blood. This chain joins TRBV19 and TRBJ2-2; TCRdb's D gene call, TRBD2, goes unchecked for lack of DNA. The source of this sequence is a human donor in good health. CDR3 amino acids: CASIRTSALQANTGELFF.